Following are 28 T cell receptor beta chains from one sample sequenced in a study of blood T cell repertoires in COVID-19 (TCRdb year 2020). Libraries came from the immunoSEQ multiplex PCR assay. The table was pulled from immuneACCESS by TCRdb, which kept in-frame rearrangements only. Such tables lose some clones; where checked, under half of the loss comes from unresolved V genes, and the rest has no known cause. The sample table lists 90,000 to 150,000 clones, roughly 90% of them with a count of one. Roughly 8% of the sample is held by the ten biggest clonotypes. Material: peripheral blood. Receptor source: a human donor in a cohort sampled during active COVID-19.

This rearrangement joins TRBV3-1 (or the pseudogene TRBV3-2) to TRBJ2-3, with D possibly matching TRBD2 (6 bases). CDR1 and CDR2 (germline): LGHDT, YNNKEL (reference sequence). The V end was cut by 4 bases, the J end by 7 bases, with 18 bases between. There are 15 residues in the CDR3. The CDR3 nucleotides are TGTGCCAGCAGCCCGGTGGAGGGAGTCGATCATACGCAGTATTTT. As protein: CASSPVEGVDHTQYF.

The chain is built from TRBV11-2 and TRBJ2-2; 7 nucleotides align to TRBD2. V gave up 0 bases and J gave up 1 base; unmatched junction bases: 8. CDR3 length: 18 residues. Germline V lookup: CDR1 SGHAT, CDR2 FQNNGV. The CDR3 DNA is TGTGCCAGCAGCTTAGAAGCGAGCGGGGTACTGAACACCGGGGAGCTGTTTTTT. It yields the protein CASSLEASGVLNTGELFF.

The rearrangement joins TRBV5-6 to TRBJ1-1; D unresolved. Deletions cut 5 bases from V and 0 bases from J, with 14 bases between. This CDR3 region has 15 residues. Germline loops: CDR1 SGHDT, CDR2 YYEEEE. The CDR3 DNA is TGTGCCAGCAGTGTTGGCTCCCGAATGAACACTGAAGCTTTCTTT. Translation gives CASSVGSRMNTEAFF. Full variable domain (remainder filled in from reference TRBV5-6 and TRBJ1-1): DAGVTQSPTHLIKTRGQQVTLRCSPKSGHDTVSWYQQALGQGPQFIFQYYEEEERQRGNFPDRFSGHQFPNYSSELNVNALLLGDSALYLCASSVGSRMNTEAFFGQGTRLTVV.

This chain uses TRBV30 with TRBJ1-2; D might be TRBD1 (6 bases). The CDR3 is 13 amino acids. V lost 0 bases and J lost 8, with 13 bases in between. The germline gives CDR1 GTSNPN, CDR2 SVGIG (reference sequence). This chain's CDR3 is CAWSVLGQMGYTF. CDR3 coding DNA: TGTGCCTGGAGTGTACTAGGACAGATGGGCTACACCTTC.

The CDR3 sequence: CASSFLTGSLDEQYF. As DNA, the CDR3 is TGTGCCAGCAGCTTTCTGACAGGGAGCTTAGACGAGCAGTACTTC. The chain combines TRBV5-6 with TRBJ2-7; 7 nucleotides line up with TRBD1. Germline V gene sequence: CDR1 SGHDT, CDR2 YYEEEE. CDR3 size: 15 residues. The trim removed 2 bases at V and 5 bases at J, leaving 10 bases unmatched.

This chain connects TRBV10-3 to TRBJ2-5; 7 nucleotides line up with TRBD1. Per the germline V gene, CDR1 is ENHRY and CDR2 is SYGVKD. The CDR3 length is 13 residues. Trimming removed 10 bases from V and 2 bases from J; junction bases left unmatched: 7. The DNA of the CDR3 is TGTGCCACGACACCGGGACAGCAAGAGACCCAGTACTTC. It is translated as CATTPGQQETQYF.

The chain recombines TRBV6-5 with TRBJ1-5; 7 nucleotides align to TRBD1. With V trimmed by 2 bases and J by 3 bases, 4 bases remained unmatched. The CDR3 spans 15 residues. Germline-derived CDR1 and CDR2 are MNHEY and SVGAGI. CDR3 bases: TGTGCCAGCAGTTACGGCAGGGGGTCCAATCAGCCCCAGCATTTT. Translated, it gives CASSYGRGSNQPQHF.

The chain is built from TRBV29-1 and TRBJ1-5, with a tentative D call TRBD1 (5 bases). Trimming cost V 0 bases and J 11 bases, with 14 bases left between them. The germline V gene has CDR1 SQVTM and CDR2 ANQGSEA. The CDR3 runs 13 residues. The CDR3 DNA is TGCAGCGTTGAAGACTCCGGGGGATCAGCCCAGCATTTT. Translated: CSVEDSGGSAQHF.

On this clone itself: This sample includes further DNA sequences coding for the same CDR3. The CDR3 sequence: CASSQLPYEQYF. CDR3 DNA: TGTGCCAGCAGCCAACTCCCGTACGAGCAGTACTTC. The V call is TRBV14, the J call TRBJ2-7; D is undetermined. Trimming cost V 2 bases and J 4 bases, with 6 bases left between them. This CDR3 region has 12 residues. Per the germline V gene, CDR1 is SGHDN and CDR2 is FVKESK.

The chain uses TRBV11-2 and TRBJ2-6; 12 bases are a match to TRBD1. Trimming at V came to 2 bases and at J to 4 bases, leaving 9 bases not matched to a gene. The CDR3 is made up of 19 amino acids. Per germline, CDR1 SGHAT and CDR2 FQNNGV. The CDR3 DNA follows: TGTGCCAGCAGCTTACTATCGGGGACAGGGGGCCGGGGGGCCAACGTCCTGACTTTC. Protein: CASSLLSGTGGRGANVLTF.

The chain has TRBV24-1 and TRBJ2-2; possible D gene TRBD2, 7 bases. This CDR3 has 18 residues. Per germline, CDR1 KGHDR and CDR2 SFDVKD. The V end lost 0 bases, the J end lost 2 bases, and 15 bases lay between the germline ends. CDR3 sequence (DNA): TGTGCCACCAGTGATTTGCGCGGGGGCAAGATAAACACCGGGGAGCTGTTTTTT. It codes for CATSDLRGGKINTGELFF.

The gene calls are TRBV12-5 and TRBJ2-2; TRBD1 agrees at 11 bases. CDR1 is LGHNT and CDR2 is FRNRAP in the germline V gene. This CDR3 is built from 16 residues. Germline trimming cut 3 bases from V and 7 bases from J; bases unmatched to any gene: 7. Written as DNA, the CDR3 is TGTGCTAGTGGTTTCCCGGACAGGGGGCAAGGCGGGGAGCTGTTTTTT. As protein: CASGFPDRGQGGELFF.

The chain recombines TRBV28 with TRBJ1-2; the D is unclear. V shed 5 bases and J shed 8 bases, with 18 bases lying between them. Germline V gene lookup returns CDR1 MDHEN and CDR2 SYDVKM. The CDR3 has 14 amino acids. The CDR3 reads CASSPNKGLQGYTF. The CDR3 coding sequence is TGTGCCAGCAGTCCGAATAAAGGCCTACAGGGCTACACCTTC.

The chain employs TRBV5-1 and TRBJ1-3; D uncertain. The CDR3 consists of 15 residues. Germline lookup yields CDR1 SGHRS and CDR2 YFSETQ. V lost 4 bases to trimming and J lost 0 bases, with 11 bases between them. The CDR3 protein is CASSNTGNSGNTIYF. The CDR3 DNA sequence: TGCGCCAGCAGCAACACCGGGAACTCTGGAAACACCATATATTTT. The full variable domain, with the rest looked up from reference TRBV5-1 and TRBJ1-3, is KAGVTQTPRYLIKTRGQQVTLSCSPISGHRSVSWYQQTPGQGLQFLFEYFSETQRNKGNFPGRFSGRQFSNSRSEMNVSTLELGDSALYLCASSNTGNSGNTIYFGEGSWLTVV.

This rearrangement joins TRBV18 to TRBJ1-2, with D possibly being TRBD1 (5 bases). V was pared by 0 bases and J by 2 bases, with 10 bases between. The CDR3 covers 15 residues. CDR1 and CDR2 (germline): KGHSH, LQKENI. CDR3 sequence (DNA): TGTGCCAGCTCACCACCACAGGAAGGGAACTATGGCTACACCTTC. Protein: CASSPPQEGNYGYTF.

This rearrangement joins TRBV15 to TRBJ1-6; D unresolved. The V gene's germline CDR1 is LNHNV and CDR2 YYDKDF (reference sequence). V was trimmed by 5 bases and J by 9 bases, leaving 20 bases between them. The CDR3 contains 16 residues. CDR3 sequence reads: CATSSGGYFGASPLHF. DNA of the CDR3: TGTGCCACCAGCTCGGGAGGGTATTTCGGCGCTTCACCCCTCCACTTT.

CDR3 in amino acids: CASKGQGFYEQYF. Here the CDR3 DNA reads TGTGCCAGCAAGGGACAGGGATTCTACGAGCAGTACTTC. The chain couples TRBV6-5 to TRBJ2-7; TRBD1 aligns across 9 bases. Germline-derived CDR1 and CDR2 are MNHEY and SVGAGI. Trimming removed 7 bases from V and 3 bases from J; junction bases left unmatched: 4. The CDR3 contains 13 residues.

V usage is TRBV6-5 and J usage is TRBJ1-2, with a possible D match to TRBD1 (5 bases). Trimming took 2 bases from V and 5 from J, leaving 12 bases between them. The CDR3 runs to 14 residues. Germline-derived CDR1 and CDR2 are MNHEY and SVGAGI. The CDR3 here is CASSYGAADYGYTF. CDR3 in DNA: TGTGCCAGCAGTTACGGGGCGGCAGATTATGGCTACACCTTC.

The chain couples TRBV7-3 to TRBJ1-1, with D perhaps matching TRBD1 (5 bases). The CDR3 length is 14 residues. CDR1 is SGHTA and CDR2 is FQGTGA in the germline V gene. Trimming cost V 0 bases and J 7 bases, with 12 bases left between them. The CDR3 sequence: CASSLTGDAREAFF. The CDR3 region has the DNA TGTGCCAGCAGCTTAACAGGGGATGCCCGTGAAGCTTTCTTT.

CDR3 region: CASGDRGRVDTGELFF. In DNA form, the CDR3 reads TGCGCCAGCGGGGACAGGGGGCGCGTTGACACCGGGGAGCTGTTTTTT. V gene TRBV10-1 combines with J gene TRBJ2-2; 12 bases map to TRBD1. CDR3 length: 16 amino acids. The V and J ends lost 8 bases and 3 bases, in that order; junction bases with no gene match: 7. Germline-derived CDR1 and CDR2 are WNHNN and SYGVQD (reference sequence).

The chain uses TRBV10-2 and TRBJ2-7; perhaps TRBD1 as D (6 bases). The CDR3 extends over 14 amino acids. Germline values: CDR1 WSHSY, CDR2 SAAADI. V dropped 7 bases and J dropped 6 bases, with 19 bases sitting between them. CDR3 in DNA: TGCGCCAGCAAAGAGAGGGCAGGGGCTGGCGAGCAGTACTTC. Translating it yields CASKERAGAGEQYF.

This chain connects TRBV15 to TRBJ2-7; 12 bases are shared with TRBD1. This CDR3 spans 13 amino acids. V trimming: 6 bases; J trimming: 7 bases; junction bases outside the gene matches: 4. CDR1 and CDR2 from the germline V gene are LNHNV and YYDKDF (reference sequence). Written as DNA, the CDR3 is TGTGCCACCAGTAGGGACAGGGGGCTTGAGCAGTACTTC. Amino acids: CATSRDRGLEQYF. The complete variable domain, with remaining parts taken from reference TRBV15 and TRBJ2-7, reads DAMVIQNPRYQVTQFGKPVTLSCSQTLNHNVMYWYQQKSSQAPKLLFHYYDKDFNNEADTPDNFQSRRPNTSFCFLDIRSPGLGDTAMYLCATSRDRGLEQYFGPGTRLTVT.

The V call is TRBV18, the J call TRBJ1-1, with a tentative D call TRBD1 (5 bases). V was pared by 0 bases and J by 1 base, with 12 bases between. CDR1 and CDR2 (germline): KGHSH, LQKENI. The CDR3 covers 16 residues. The CDR3 here is CASSPPTAGSNTEAFF. The CDR3 nucleotides read TGTGCCAGCTCACCACCGACAGCGGGTTCGAACACTGAAGCTTTCTTT.

This chain's CDR3 is CASSSTGANVLTF. DNA of the CDR3: TGCGCCAGCAGCTCGACAGGGGCCAACGTCCTGACTTTC. The V and J genes are TRBV5-1 and TRBJ2-6; D remains unclear. Trimming left V 3 bases short and J 4 bases short, with 5 bases between. CDR1 is SGHRS and CDR2 is YFSETQ in the germline V gene. The CDR3 is made up of 13 amino acids.

Only one count was recorded for this clone. The rearrangement uses TRBV27 and TRBJ2-7, with D perhaps matching TRBD2 (6 bases). The length of the CDR3 is 16 residues. Trimming took off 3 bases at V and 2 bases at J, with 17 bases between the two ends. Germline loops: CDR1 MNHEY, CDR2 SMNVEV (reference sequence). In DNA, the CDR3 is TGTGCCAGCAGTTTTGACCCGCGGGGTAGCGCCTACGAGCAGTACTTC. Amino acid sequence: CASSFDPRGSAYEQYF.

The chain joins TRBV7-2 to TRBJ2-3; 7 positions agree with TRBD1. After removal of 5 bases from V and 6 bases from J, the junction contained 2 bases not matched to a gene. Germline lookup yields CDR1 SGHTA and CDR2 FQGNSA. This CDR3 is 12 amino acids long. CDR3 in amino acids: CASSPDRDTQYF. The DNA for the CDR3 is TGTGCCAGCAGCCCGGACAGGGATACGCAGTATTTT.

Here the CDR3 reads CATSAEDEKLFF. CDR3 DNA: TGTGCCACCAGTGCGGAGGATGAAAAACTGTTTTTT. The chain employs TRBV24-1 and TRBJ1-4; D unclear. CDR1 is KGHDR, CDR2 SFDVKD, per germline. This CDR3 is 12 amino acids long. V lost 5 bases to trimming and J lost 6 bases, with 6 bases between them.

This clone has only one observation. One end of the junction is discordant with germline, which a read error may explain. The gene calls are TRBV27 and TRBJ2-7, with D possibly being TRBD1 (6 bases). In germline, CDR1 is MNHEY, CDR2 SMNVEV (reference sequence). The CDR3 loop spans 14 amino acids. The CDR3 is CASRHRAVSHEQYF. The DNA of the CDR3 is TGTGCCAGCAGGCACAGGGCGGTCTCCCACGAGCAGTACTTC.